This T cell receptor (beta chain) was found in a study of cytomegalovirus exposure and HLA in healthy donors. The study ran its PCR with 60 Vbeta and 13 Jbeta primers. Generated by immunoSEQ multiplex PCR, the TCRdb table keeps only in-frame clones and is missing some. This sample yields approximately 120,000 clones, of which more than 75% are seen a single time; about 3.5% belongs to the top ten. This CDR3 region has 15 residues. V trimming: 3 bases; J trimming: 4 bases; junction bases outside the gene matches: 1. CDR1 SGDLS and CDR2 YYNGEE come from the germline V gene. Sequencing was performed on PBMCs. This chain uses TRBV9 with TRBJ2-5; 15 bases are shared with TRBD2. The receptor was isolated from a man in his forties in good health and CMV-seronegative. The CDR3 DNA reads as TGTGCCAGCAGCGCGGGACTAGCGGGAGGAGAGACCCAGTACTTC. Residues: CASSAGLAGGETQYF.